This T cell receptor beta chain comes out of a study of T cells expressing NK-cell markers. Whole-study context: Of eight sequenced donors, seven were HCMV-seropositive and one HCMV-seronegative. Whole-study findings and limits: Dominant NKG2C+ clonotypes accounted for 1.0-7.0% of CD8+ T cells in about 6 donors. It was still unclear whether expanded NKG2C+ T cell clones were HCMV specific. For a few donors, these clonotypes were likewise the leading ones in the CD3+CD56-NKG2C+ fraction.

After re-calling the 5' RACE reads, TCRdb lists one entry per CDR3 protein, DNA absent. This table holds some 150,000 distinct CDR3 sequences. The CDR3 length is 18 residues. CDR1 MNHEY and CDR2 SMNVEV come from the germline V gene (reference sequence). A note on this clonotype: Its specificity is unknown.

The V and J genes are TRBV27 and TRBJ1-6. The sequencing sample was made of blood T cells: a sorted CD56 or NKG2C T cell subset, CD4+ or CD8+ T cells, or bulk PBMC T cells (not recorded which). The source of this sequence is a man between 18 and 35 years old in good health. CDR3 sequence reads: CASSLSPTAAGYNSPLHF.